These T cell receptor beta chains were read from a single sample in a study of T cells in Graves' hyperthyroidism and ophthalmopathy. MiXCR, applied by TCRdb to the multiplex PCR reads, yields one record per CDR3 protein. The data hold roughly 840,000 distinct CDR3 sequences, with more than 30% observed a single time. Sequencing was performed on blood. These receptors all come from a man aged 18-30 years with Graves' hyperthyroidism. The CDR3 runs from the conserved cysteine through the conserved F or W. A D gene is named only where the DNA matches it firmly. Clone size is given for some rows only: seen once, a few or many times, or a class if the clone is expanded.

CDR3nt	CDR3aa	abundance	v_gene	d_gene	j_gene
TGCGCCAGCAGCCAGGGTAGCGTCCTCCAAGAGACCCAGTACTTC	CASSQGSVLQETQYF	few	TRBV4-3	-	TRBJ2-5
TGCAGCGGTGGGGCGCCCTTGAACACTGAAGCTTTCTTT	CSGGAPLNTEAFF	many	TRBV29-1	-	TRBJ1-1
TGTGCCAGCAGTCTCCGGACAGCGGGCGGGTATAACGAGCAGTACTTC	CASSLRTAGGYNEQYF	-	TRBV6-5	-	TRBJ2-7
TGTGCCAGCAGCGCTCACCTCTATCAGCCCCAGCATTTT	CASSAHLYQPQHF	-	TRBV7-8	-	TRBJ1-5
TGTGCCAGCAGTTACGTGGGCGAGCAGTACTTC	CASSYVGEQYF	few	TRBV6-1	-	TRBJ2-7
TGTGCCAGCATTCCCGGTACAATCTATGGCTACACCTTC	CASIPGTIYGYTF	few	TRBV25-1	-	TRBJ1-2
TGTGCCAGCAGTAAATTCAGGGGCCCGGACACTGAAGCTTTC	CASSKFRGPDTEAF	-	TRBV7-2	-	TRBJ2-6
TGTGCCAGCAGCTTCGGACAGCATAGCAATCAGCCCCAGCATTTT	CASSFGQHSNQPQHF	once	TRBV7-9	-	TRBJ1-5
TGTGCCATCAGTGAAGAGAAACCCTGGACTAGCGGGACAGGGGAGACCCAGTACTTC	CAISEEKPWTSGTGETQYF	-	TRBV10-3	TRBD2	TRBJ2-5
TGTGCCAGCAGTGACGCTCATGGGACAGCGCAAAACTATGGCTACACCTTC	CASSDAHGTAQNYGYTF	-	TRBV10-3	TRBD1	TRBJ1-2
TGTGCCAGCAGGTCCTCGACATTCCAAGAGACCCAGTACTTC	CASRSSTFQETQYF	few	TRBV6-1	-	TRBJ2-5
TGTGCCAGCAGCCCGGGGTCTGCCGTTACCGGGGAGCTGTTTTTT	CASSPGSAVTGELFF	many	TRBV7-9	-	TRBJ2-2
TGCAGTGCTAGACAGGTCTCTGGAAACACCATATATTTT	CSARQVSGNTIYF	-	TRBV20-1	-	TRBJ1-3
TGTGCCAGCAGCGAAGGGACATCAGCCGCCTACGAGCAGTACTTC	CASSEGTSAAYEQYF	-	TRBV9	-	TRBJ2-7
TGTGCCATCAGTGACCGGGACAGGGACTACGAGCAGTACTTC	CAISDRDRDYEQYF	many	TRBV10-3	TRBD1	TRBJ2-7
TGTGCCAGCAGTTACGAGGGGGGGGCTTTCTTT	CASSYEGGAFF	-	TRBV6-5	-	TRBJ1-1
TGCGCCAGCACCTTGGAGGTTAACACTGAAGCTTTCTTT	CASTLEVNTEAFF	-	TRBV5-1	-	TRBJ1-1
TGCAGTGCCGCCGCCCCGCAGGGTGGCAATCAGCCCCAGCATTTT	CSAAAPQGGNQPQHF	-	TRBV20-1	-	TRBJ1-5
TGTGCCAGCAGTTCACTCGGGACAGGGGGTAACTACGAGCAGTACTTC	CASSSLGTGGNYEQYF	-	TRBV5-5	TRBD1	TRBJ2-7
TGCGCCAGCAGCCAGGGGGGGAAAAATCAGCCCCAGCATTTT	CASSQGGKNQPQHF	-	TRBV4-1	-	TRBJ1-5
TGCAGTGCTAGGCCGGGAGCTTCGAACACTGAAGCTTTCTTT	CSARPGASNTEAFF	few	TRBV20-1	-	TRBJ1-1
TGTGCCAGCATGAGGGACAGGGAAGCCTACGAGCAGTACTTC	CASMRDREAYEQYF	few	TRBV2	TRBD1	TRBJ2-7
TGTGCCAGTAGTATTCTCCGGGACAAGGAAGCTTTCTTT	CASSILRDKEAFF	many	TRBV19	-	TRBJ1-1
TGTGCCATCAGGATCAGCGGGAGACAGGCCGGGGAGCTGTTTTTT	CAIRISGRQAGELFF	-	TRBV10-3	TRBD2	TRBJ2-2
TGTGCCAGCAAAGACGGACTCCTTCGGGATGGCTACACCTTC	CASKDGLLRDGYTF	few	TRBV12-3/TRBV12-4	-	TRBJ1-2
TGTGCCAGCAGTTTGGGTGGGACAGGGTGGAACTCTGAAGCTTTCTTT	CASSLGGTGWNSEAFF	-	TRBV2	TRBD1	TRBJ1-1
TGTGCCAGTAGCGTGACAGGGGCCAACGTCCTGACTTTC	CASSVTGANVLTF	-	TRBV19	-	TRBJ2-6
TGTGCCAGCAGATCTCCGGGAGCCGAAGAGGCTTTCTTT	CASRSPGAEEAFF	-	TRBV7-9	-	TRBJ1-1
TGTGCCAGCAGCTTGCAGCAGGACGAGCAGTACTTC	CASSLQQDEQYF	many	TRBV7-8	-	TRBJ2-7
TGCAGCGTTGAGGGGAGGGGGCGAGAGACCCAGTACTTC	CSVEGRGRETQYF	few	TRBV29-1	-	TRBJ2-5
TGTGCCAGCAGTTTTGTAGCGGGACCCTCCTACGAGCAGTACTTC	CASSFVAGPSYEQYF	once	TRBV7-8	TRBD2	TRBJ2-7
TGTGCCAGCAGCTTAGCGGACCTCGGCGAGCAGTACTTC	CASSLADLGEQYF	many	TRBV7-6	-	TRBJ2-7
TGTGCCAGCAGTGAAATCGGGCCAGAGACCCAGTACTTC	CASSEIGPETQYF	few	TRBV6-1	-	TRBJ2-5